Here is one TCR beta chain with its context. These data belong to a study of T cell changes during pregnancy in multiple sclerosis. The repertoire was sequenced with immunoSEQ multiplex PCR; TCRdb's copy has only in-frame clones and lacks some. The table includes roughly 38,000 clones, 91% detected once. V was cut by 1 base and J by 9 bases, with 13 bases left in between. The CDR3 contains 15 residues. Germline CDR1 reads MGHRA; CDR2 reads YSYEKL. The rearrangement joins TRBV4-1 to TRBJ1-6; no clear D gene. The sequences come from CD4+ T cells from peripheral blood mononuclear cells, collected after pregnancy. This clonotype originated in a female donor in good health, enrolled as a control in a pregnancy study. The CDR3 reads CASSQGAGVSSPLHF. In nucleotides, the CDR3 is TGCGCCAGCAGCCAAGGGGCAGGCGTGAGTTCACCCCTCCACTTT.